This passage covers 8 T cell receptor beta chains from one sample sequenced in a study of cytomegalovirus exposure and HLA in healthy donors. PCR used 60 Vbeta primers and 13 Jbeta primers. Sequencing was performed with immunoSEQ multiplex PCR; in TCRdb, only in-frame clones are kept and a portion is missing. The sample consists of 90,000 to 120,000 clones, approximately 79% of them appearing once. Material: PBMCs. These receptor sequences come from a woman aged 40 to 55 in good health and CMV-seropositive.

This clone was detected a few times. The chain carries TRBV10-3 and TRBJ1-5; 9 bases align to TRBD1. The CDR3 has 13 residues. V shed 4 bases and J 11 bases; nucleotides not matched to a gene: 6. Germline V gene data show CDR1 as ENHRY and CDR2 as SYGVKD. CDR3 loop: CAISGLQGATQHF. DNA for the CDR3: TGTGCCATCAGTGGACTACAGGGGGCGACCCAGCATTTT.

The V and J genes are TRBV11-2 and TRBJ2-7; 10 bases fit TRBD2. Germline V gene lookup returns CDR1 SGHAT and CDR2 FQNNGV. V gave up 1 base and J gave up 5 bases; unmatched junction bases: 5. CDR3 length: 15 residues. CDR3 region: CASSLVQRGGDEQYF. The CDR3, as DNA: TGTGCCAGCAGCTTAGTCCAGCGGGGGGGCGACGAGCAGTACTTC.

The chain links TRBV30 to TRBJ1-2; maybe TRBD1 (5 bases). Germline CDR1 is GTSNPN and CDR2 is SVGIG (reference sequence). The CDR3 has 16 residues. The germline V and J ends were trimmed by 1 base and 0 bases, with 15 bases remaining between them. CDR3 in amino acids: CAWSALVGQANYGYTF. The CDR3 nucleotides are TGTGCCTGGAGTGCCCTCGTGGGGCAAGCTAACTATGGCTACACCTTC.

V is TRBV7-2 and J is TRBJ1-2; weak D call: TRBD1 (6 bases). This CDR3 spans 15 amino acids. Germline CDR1 SGHTA, CDR2 FQGNSA. The V and J ends lost 5 bases and 6 bases respectively, with 19 bases between them. The CDR3 DNA sequence: TGTGCCAGCAGCGGTCAAACAGGGTTCTTGGATGGCTACACCTTC. This sequence encodes CASSGQTGFLDGYTF.

The chain carries TRBV6-1 and TRBJ2-7, with D tentatively TRBD2 (6 bases). Germline loops: CDR1 MNHNS, CDR2 SASEGT. CDR3 size: 13 residues. The ends were cut back, 1 base at V and 9 bases at J, with 13 bases in the middle. The chain's CDR3 is CASSEGLYSGQYF. DNA for the CDR3: TGTGCCAGCAGTGAAGGGCTCTATAGCGGGCAGTACTTC.

This clone showed up just once. CDR3 sequence (DNA): TGTGCCTGGAGTATGACAGGGGATAGCTATGGCTACACCTTC. Translation: CAWSMTGDSYGYTF. The chain is built from TRBV30 and TRBJ1-2; 8 nucleotides match TRBD1. The CDR3 length is 14 residues. The V segment lost 2 bases and the J segment 4 bases; nucleotides outside the gene matches: 6. Per the germline V gene, CDR1 is GTSNPN and CDR2 is SVGIG (reference sequence).

The chain links TRBV6-5 to TRBJ2-5; 9 nucleotides agree with TRBD2. The V gene's germline CDR1 is MNHEY and CDR2 SVGAGI. J was trimmed by 7 bases and V by 6 bases; bases with no gene match: 12. The CDR3 loop spans 15 amino acids. The CDR3 DNA reads as TGTGCCAGCAGGAAGACTAGCGGTGGGCTAGGGACCCAGTACTTC. This sequence encodes CASRKTSGGLGTQYF.

This clone has only a few counts. The rearrangement joins TRBV2 to TRBJ1-2, with 8 bases that match TRBD1. The V and J ends lost 4 bases and 4 bases, in that order; junction bases with no gene match: 5. Germline V gives CDR1 SNHLY, CDR2 FYNNEI. The CDR3 consists of 14 residues. Here the CDR3 DNA reads TGTGCCAGCAGTGCAGGGGGCGCTGGCTATGGCTACACCTTC. Protein product: CASSAGGAGYGYTF.